This TCR beta chain was sequenced in a study of blood T cell repertoires in COVID-19. Study summary: The analysed material was cDNA or gDNA that came from T cells, B-cell-depleted T cells, or PBMCs.

In germline, CDR1 is SGHRS, CDR2 YFSETQ. This CDR3 is 15 amino acids long. The J segment lost 2 bases and the V segment lost 7 bases, leaving 8 bases of the junction unmatched. In the original processing: The assay estimated nucleated cells by amplifying reference gene primers. Libraries were prepared by immunoSEQ multiplex PCR; TCRdb keeps only in-frame clonotypes and omits some of them. Clone size and V and J calls were adopted from that table, with D and trimming inferred from the DNA. The repertoire consists of about 90,000 clones, with roughly 90% occurring once and the leading ten covering 2.5% to 3%.

The sample consisted of peripheral blood. The source of this sequence is a man in his forties or fifties with COVID-19, enrolled during active disease. V gene TRBV5-1 combines with J gene TRBJ2-2; 7 nucleotides match TRBD1. The CDR3 nucleotides are TGCGCCAGCTCCTACGGGACAGAAAACACCGGGGAGCTGTTTTTT. Its protein product is CASSYGTENTGELFF.